Listed below are T cell receptor beta chains from one sample, sequenced in a study of blood T cell repertoires in COVID-19. Here immunoSEQ multiplex PCR was the method, and the copy in TCRdb shows in-frame clones only, minus some. The table includes 100,000 to 150,000 clones, 88% detected once. Sequenced: peripheral blood. These receptors came from a man between 50 and 59 years old with acute or convalescent COVID-19. Both conserved end residues are part of each CDR3. D genes are given only for firm matches. Only some rows state a clone size, as once, few, many or a class for expanded clones.

TRBV27	NA	TRBD1	TRBJ1-2	TGTGCCAGCAGCCCGACAGGGAAGTGGAACTATGGCTACACCTTC	CASSPTGKWNYGYTF
TRBV11-2	NA	TRBD1	TRBJ2-5	TGTGCCAGCAGCTTTGGGGACAGGGTGATCAAGGGAAAGACCCAGTACTTC	CASSFGDRVIKGKTQYF
TRBV5-1	NA	NA	TRBJ1-1	TGCGCCAGCAGCAGCGGGCTAGGGGCCAGTAACACTGAAGCTTTCTTT	CASSSGLGASNTEAFF
TRBV11-2	NA	NA	TRBJ2-3	TGTGCCAGCAGCTTTGGGGACTTTCGCACAGATACGCAGTATTTT	CASSFGDFRTDTQYF
TRBV5-4	few	NA	TRBJ2-7	TGTGCCAGCAGAGGGGAATCGACAAACACCTACGAGCAGTACTTC	CASRGESTNTYEQYF
TRBV18	NA	NA	TRBJ1-1	TGTGCCAGCTCACCCTCGGGGTCGTACCTGAACACTGAAGCTTTCTTT	CASSPSGSYLNTEAFF
TRBV6-6	NA	NA	TRBJ1-6	TGTGCCAGTACCCACGGGGGGAATAATTCACCCCTCCACTTT	CASTHGGNNSPLHF
TRBV28	once	NA	TRBJ1-2	TGTGCCAGCACCGCCTATCGGGGTTGGGGCTACACCTTC	CASTAYRGWGYTF
TRBV28	NA	NA	TRBJ1-2	TGTGCCAGCAGTTTGCGGGGGGAGAGCTGGCGAGGTGGCTACACCTTC	CASSLRGESWRGGYTF
TRBV5-1	NA	NA	TRBJ2-2	TGCGCCAGCAGCTTGTATGAACCGGCCGGGGAGCTGTTTTTT	CASSLYEPAGELFF
TRBV2	NA	TRBD1	TRBJ2-4	TGTGCCAGCAGCCAGGACAGGGGAGACATTCAGTACTTC	CASSQDRGDIQYF
TRBV10-1	few	TRBD1	TRBJ2-2	TGCGCCAGCAGAGGCTCGGGACAGGGGGCAACCGGGGAGCTGTTTTTT	CASRGSGQGATGELFF
TRBV9	NA	NA	TRBJ1-5	TGTGCCAGCAGCGAAGGGGTGAAGGGCAATCAGCCCCAGCATTTT	CASSEGVKGNQPQHF
TRBV4-1	NA	NA	TRBJ1-1	TGCGCCAGCAGGGAACAGGGAAACACTGAAGCTTTCTTT	CASREQGNTEAFF
TRBV7-9	NA	TRBD1	TRBJ1-4	TGTGCCAGCAGCCCACAGGGGGCTAATGAAAAACTGTTTTTT	CASSPQGANEKLFF
TRBV7-8	NA	NA	TRBJ1-5	TGTGCCAGCAGCCTATACTTGATTGATAGCAATCAGCCCCAGCATTTT	CASSLYLIDSNQPQHF
TRBV5-4	NA	NA	TRBJ2-3	TGTGCCAGCAGCTTGCAGGTGTGGCGGGAAGCAGATACGCAGTATTTT	CASSLQVWREADTQYF
TRBV10-2	NA	NA	TRBJ1-2	TGCGCCAGCAGTCCAGGAGGATCGAATACTAACTATGGCTACACCTTC	CASSPGGSNTNYGYTF
TRBV27	NA	NA	TRBJ1-2	TGTGCCAGCAGACCCTGGAGAGGGGGCTATGGCTACACCTTC	CASRPWRGGYGYTF
TRBV28	NA	NA	TRBJ1-1	TGTGCCAGCAGACTAACAGGGAACACTGAAGCTTTCTTT	CASRLTGNTEAFF
TRBV6-1	NA	NA	TRBJ1-5	TGTGCCAGCAGTGAATTGCCCCCGGTAAGCAATCAGCCCCAGCATTTT	CASSELPPVSNQPQHF
TRBV7-2	NA	NA	TRBJ2-7	TGTGCCAGCAGCTTAGCGCGTAGTAGCTACGAGCAGTACTTC	CASSLARSSYEQYF
TRBV19	NA	TRBD1	TRBJ1-4	TGTGCCAGTAGTATAGGGCCCCTCGGACAGGGACCCTTCCATGAAAAACTGTTTTTT	CASSIGPLGQGPFHEKLFF
TRBV3-1/TRBV3-2	NA	NA	TRBJ1-1	TGTGCCAGCAGCCAAGACGTCGGTAACACTGAAGCTTTCTTT	CASSQDVGNTEAFF
TRBV6-5	NA	TRBD1	TRBJ1-3	TGTGCCAGCAGTCTGGAGGACAGGTCTGGAAACACCATATATTTT	CASSLEDRSGNTIYF
TRBV5-1	once	TRBD1	TRBJ1-1	TGCGCCAGCAGCTTGGCCCGGGACAGTGATGGTTTCTTT	CASSLARDSDGFF
TRBV5-1	NA	TRBD1	TRBJ1-1	TGCGCCAGCAGCCTGCACAGGGGGGACAGGGACAACACTGAAGCTTTCTTT	CASSLHRGDRDNTEAFF
TRBV9	NA	NA	TRBJ1-1	TGTGCCAGCAGCGAAACAGGCCAAAACACTGAAGCTTTCTTT	CASSETGQNTEAFF
TRBV27	NA	NA	TRBJ1-4	TGTGCCAGCAGTTTTCTAGGGGGAGAGCTGTTTTTT	CASSFLGGELFF
TRBV19	NA	NA	TRBJ2-7	TGTGCCAGTAGTGCCCGGGACTCCCCTCGACTGGAGCAGTACTTC	CASSARDSPRLEQYF
TRBV30	NA	NA	TRBJ1-1	TGTGCCTGGAGTGTACTACCGAACACTGAAGCTTTCTTT	CAWSVLPNTEAFF
TRBV10-2	once	TRBD2	TRBJ2-1	TGCGCCAGCAGGGAACTAGCGAACTCCTACAATGAGCAGTTCTTC	CASRELANSYNEQFF
TRBV5-1	NA	NA	TRBJ1-1	TGCGCCAGCAGGCGGGGCGCGGGTACCACTGAAGCTTTCTTT	CASRRGAGTTEAFF
TRBV27	NA	NA	TRBJ1-6	TGTGCCAGCAGTCCCCCGTTGGGGGGTTCACCCCTCCACTTT	CASSPPLGGSPLHF
TRBV11-3	NA	TRBD2	TRBJ2-1	TGTGCCAGCAGCTTAGGGCAAGCGGGAGTCAATGAGCAGTTCTTC	CASSLGQAGVNEQFF
TRBV28	NA	NA	TRBJ2-1	TGTGCCAGCAGTCCCCTCAAGATGCGGTACAATGAGCAGTTCTTC	CASSPLKMRYNEQFF
TRBV6-6	NA	NA	TRBJ1-4	TGTGCCAGCAGTTACCCTACGGGATCTAATGAAAAACTGTTTTTT	CASSYPTGSNEKLFF
TRBV19	NA	NA	TRBJ2-3	TGTGCCAGTAGTATCAATCTGTGGCGGCGGGTAACTCCATCTAGCACAGATACGCAGTATTTT	CASSINLWRRVTPSSTDTQYF
TRBV7-2	NA	TRBD2	TRBJ2-5	TGTGCCAGCAGCTTAACGGGACTAGCGGGCGCAGAGACCCAGTACTTC	CASSLTGLAGAETQYF
TRBV28	NA	NA	TRBJ1-2	TGTGCCAGCAGTCGCTGGACATCAGCTAACTATGGCTACACCTTC	CASSRWTSANYGYTF
TRBV6-6	NA	NA	TRBJ2-1	TGTGCCAGCAGTTACGGTCGGTCCGCGGATGAGCAGTTCTTC	CASSYGRSADEQFF
TRBV28	NA	TRBD1	TRBJ1-2	TGTGCCACGGGACAGGGAGACTTTGGCTACACCTTC	CATGQGDFGYTF
TRBV15	NA	TRBD1	TRBJ2-7	TGTGCCACCAGCAGAGGCGGACAGGCGAACTCTTACTACGAGCAGTACTTC	CATSRGGQANSYYEQYF